The clone carrying this T cell receptor beta chain was counted between two and nine times. Losses at the gene ends were 4 bases for V and 7 bases for J; bases not matched to a gene: 6. Germline lookup yields CDR1 SEHNR and CDR2 FQNEAQ (reference sequence). The CDR3 totals 15 residues. The data are from a study of T cells after yellow fever vaccination. MiXCR was run by TCRdb on the 5' RACE reads, yielding one entry per CDR3 protein. The sample has some 350,000 distinct CDR3 sequences, 3.5% to 4.5% seen once. The chain has TRBV7-9 and TRBJ1-6; 8 nucleotides match TRBD1. The sequenced sample was PBMCs, obtained 5 days after the yellow fever booster vaccination. The clonotype comes from a man aged 18 to 30 who received the YFV17D yellow fever vaccine. The DNA for the CDR3 is TGTGCCAGCAGCTACGGGACAGGATTCAATTCACCCCTCCACTTT. Translated: CASSYGTGFNSPLHF.